Reported below is one T cell receptor beta chain. What it binds is unknown. Libraries were prepared by immunoSEQ multiplex PCR; TCRdb keeps only in-frame clonotypes and omits some of them. This table holds more than 55,000 clones, around 87% found once. This specimen comes from a study of OX40 agonist ivuxolimab in advanced cancers. Looking at the study overall: Partial responses were observed in three patients, of whom one had hepatocellular carcinoma and two had cutaneous melanoma.

Study-wide points: Near-lowest levels of clonal expansion characterized partial responders at 0.1-3.0 mg/kg.

This sample comprised CD4+ or CD8+ T cells sorted from blood, obtained in a trial of the OX40 agonist ivuxolimab. The TCR originated in an adult with an advanced solid tumor such as melanoma, head and neck, liver or kidney cancer.

The CDR3 loop reads CASSLVPGWTYNEQFF. The CDR3 DNA sequence: TGTGCCAGCAGCTTGGTTCCAGGGTGGACCTACAATGAGCAGTTCTTC. This chain joins TRBV5-5 and TRBJ2-1, with D perhaps TRBD1 (5 bases). CDR1 is SGHKS, CDR2 YYEKEE, per germline (reference sequence). V lost 0 bases and J 2 bases, leaving 12 bases between the germline ends. CDR3 length: 16 amino acids.